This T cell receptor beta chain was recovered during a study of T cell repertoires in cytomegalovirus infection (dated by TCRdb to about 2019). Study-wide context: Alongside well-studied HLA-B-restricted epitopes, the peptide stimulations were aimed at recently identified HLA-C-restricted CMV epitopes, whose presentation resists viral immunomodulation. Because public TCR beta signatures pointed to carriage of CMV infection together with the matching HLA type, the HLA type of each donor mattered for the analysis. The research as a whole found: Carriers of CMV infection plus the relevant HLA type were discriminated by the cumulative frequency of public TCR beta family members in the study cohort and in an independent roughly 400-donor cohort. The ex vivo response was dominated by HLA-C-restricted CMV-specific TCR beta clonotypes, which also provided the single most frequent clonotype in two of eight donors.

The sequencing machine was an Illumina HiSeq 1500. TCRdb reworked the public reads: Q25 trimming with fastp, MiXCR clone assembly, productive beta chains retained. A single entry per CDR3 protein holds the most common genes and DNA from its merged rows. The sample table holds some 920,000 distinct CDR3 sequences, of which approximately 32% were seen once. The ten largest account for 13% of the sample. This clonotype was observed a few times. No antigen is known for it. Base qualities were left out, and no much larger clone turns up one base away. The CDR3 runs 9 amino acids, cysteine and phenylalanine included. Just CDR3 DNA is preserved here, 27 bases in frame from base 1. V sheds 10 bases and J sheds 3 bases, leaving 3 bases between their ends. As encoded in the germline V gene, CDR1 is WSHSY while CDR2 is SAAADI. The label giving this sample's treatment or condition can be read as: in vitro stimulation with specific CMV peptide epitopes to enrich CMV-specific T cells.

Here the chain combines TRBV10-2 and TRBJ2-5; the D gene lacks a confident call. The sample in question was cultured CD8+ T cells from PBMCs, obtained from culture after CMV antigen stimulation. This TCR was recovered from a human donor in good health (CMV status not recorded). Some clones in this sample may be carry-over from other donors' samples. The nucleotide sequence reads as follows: TGCGCCACCGAAGAGACCCAGTACTTC. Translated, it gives CATEETQYF.